Given below is one T cell receptor beta chain in context. The sample originates from a study of blood T cells in healthy people across ages. Germline V gene lookup returns CDR1 MNHEY and CDR2 SMNVEV (reference sequence). V dropped 5 bases and J dropped 0; count of bases not matched to a gene: 9. CDR3 size: 18 residues. A sample-barcoded 5' primer and a J-beta primer mix were used in a second PCR of about 7 to 12 cycles. TCRdb re-derived calls from the 5' RACE reads in MiXCR, one entry per CDR3 protein. The sample has 800,000 to 950,000 distinct CDR3 sequences; 25% to 35% are singletons. This same sample was also part of a study on T cells of mothers and their children.

The chain carries TRBV27 and TRBJ2-6; TRBD1 aligns across 8 bases. This receptor was identified in a woman between 40 and 55 years old in good health. The sequenced material came from blood. DNA of the CDR3: TGTGCCAGCAGTACCCCGGGACAGGAACGCTCTGGGGCCAACGTCCTGACTTTC. Protein: CASSTPGQERSGANVLTF.